The source of this T cell receptor beta chain is a study of neurological immune-mediated disorders (dated by TCRdb to between 2018 and 2021). Regarding the research as a whole: Using UMI-based sequencing, the study compared peripheral blood TCR-beta repertoires from patients with HTLV-I-associated myelopathy (HAM/TSP), patients with multiple sclerosis, and healthy controls. The cohort comprised 65 to 75 subjects: 15 or so HAM/TSP patients, 35 or so multiple sclerosis patients and about 20 healthy controls. Alongside PBMC samples, the set of more than 85 TCR-beta libraries contained longitudinal samples, technical triplicates, and paired CD4+ and CD8+ T-cell subsets that had been sorted. Longitudinal HAM/TSP donors and healthy donors each had 3 time-points at intervals of about 3-45 months. Overall results and qualifications from the work: TCR clonal expansion was highest in HAM/TSP patients and lowest in MS patients, with MS patients falling below even healthy controls. No identical CDR3 amino acid sequences were shared among expanded clones across subjects, suggesting private TCR-beta repertoires in all groups.

To synthesize cDNA, template-switch 5'RACE was performed with a primer carrying a 10-nucleotide random unique molecular identifier so that each TCR transcript was tagged. Over 180 million TCR-beta sequences, covering 15-18 subjects, were produced in each sequencing run. The RNeasy kit was used for extraction of total RNA. The KAPA Real-time Library Amplification kit was used to amplify TCR-beta VDJ regions with primers targeting the TCR constant region and the 5'RACE anchor. Sample indexes and Illumina adaptors were added in a first PCR, after which library yield was increased in a second PCR. The roughly 650 bp TCR product was size-selected on a 2% E-gel SizeSelection system after Ampure bead purification. Before pooling, library quality was assessed on a Bioanalyzer, concentration was determined with Qubit, and library quantification was performed with the Kapa Library Quantification kit. Libraries were sequenced paired-end 2 x 150 bp on an Illumina HiSeq 2500. To increase sequence diversity, about 23-30% phiX was spiked into each library pool. In the authors' own workflow: Quality-filtered reads were processed with the UMI-based MiGEC pipeline, which removed over 75% of raw TCR sequences during error correction. IMGT germline references were used for aligning VDJ genes, and each clonotype was defined as a unique CDR3 amino acid sequence together with its V-J genes. Clonal expansion, Shannon diversity, and CDR3 relatedness (CalcPairwiseDistances, ClusterSamples) were evaluated with VDJtools, and phylogenetic trees were built with CLCbio workbench. Clones with at least 8 unique UMIs were defined as expanded, with this threshold being based on coefficient-of-variation modelling across technical triplicates. Clones were called with MiXCR by TCRdb after fastp trimmed the public reads at Q25, and only in-frame beta chains were retained. Rows with a matching CDR3 protein are joined into one entry that keeps the most common DNA and genes. None of the V and J calls come from the authors' own analysis; TCRdb made them. The sample table shows tens of thousands of distinct CDR3 sequences, and 9% to 10% are seen once. Clones ranked in the top ten supply more than 1.5% of the sample.

Including cysteine and phenylalanine, the CDR3 has 14 amino acids. The read is trimmed to its CDR3 DNA, 42 bases read in frame from base 1. The junction shows trimming of 5 bases on V and 4 bases on J, and the gene matches do not reach 3 bases of it. This clonotype was detected ten times or more. The antigen it recognizes is unknown. Base qualities are not at hand, and no much larger clone is one base apart. This sample's time point label indicates: longitudinal time-point 1 (baseline). The healthy controls were volunteers from a blood bank in Maryland, USA. For the unsorted PBMC libraries, 2 million PBMCs were stored in RNAlater at -80 degrees C until RNA extraction and were used to generate the libraries. Peripheral blood underwent Ficoll-Hypaque density gradient centrifugation to isolate PBMCs, which were then cryopreserved in liquid nitrogen.

The chain is assembled from TRBV12-3 or TRBV12-4 and TRBJ2-1, with TRBD2 matching 9 junction bases. This TCR came from a woman in her 40s in good health. The sample comprised PBMCs. Here the CDR3 is given as CASSPSGTYNEQFF. The nucleotide sequence is given as TGTGCCAGCAGTCCTAGCGGGACATACAATGAGCAGTTCTTC.